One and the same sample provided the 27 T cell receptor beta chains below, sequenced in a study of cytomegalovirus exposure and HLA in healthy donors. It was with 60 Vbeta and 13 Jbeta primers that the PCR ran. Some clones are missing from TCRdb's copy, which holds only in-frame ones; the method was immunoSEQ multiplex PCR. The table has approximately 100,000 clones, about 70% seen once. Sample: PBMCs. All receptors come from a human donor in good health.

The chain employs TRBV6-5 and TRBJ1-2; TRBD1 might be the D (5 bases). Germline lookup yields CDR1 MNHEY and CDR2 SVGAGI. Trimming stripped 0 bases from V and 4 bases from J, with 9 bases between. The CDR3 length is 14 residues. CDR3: CASSYSQGGYGYTF. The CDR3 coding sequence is TGTGCCAGCAGTTACTCTCAGGGCGGCTATGGCTACACCTTC.

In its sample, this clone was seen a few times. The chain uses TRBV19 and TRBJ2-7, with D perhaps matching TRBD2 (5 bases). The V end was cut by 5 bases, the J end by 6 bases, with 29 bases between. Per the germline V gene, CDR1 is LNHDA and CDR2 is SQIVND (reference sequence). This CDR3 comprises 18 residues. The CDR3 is CASSPLFTRGLMMTEQYF. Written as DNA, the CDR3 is TGTGCCAGTAGTCCGCTATTCACCCGAGGGCTGATGATGACCGAGCAGTACTTC.

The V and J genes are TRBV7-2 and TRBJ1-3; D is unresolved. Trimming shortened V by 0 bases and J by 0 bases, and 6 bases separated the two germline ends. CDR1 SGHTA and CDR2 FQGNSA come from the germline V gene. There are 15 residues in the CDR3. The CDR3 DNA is TGTGCCAGCAGCTTAGCACACCACTCTGGAAACACCATATATTTT. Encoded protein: CASSLAHHSGNTIYF.

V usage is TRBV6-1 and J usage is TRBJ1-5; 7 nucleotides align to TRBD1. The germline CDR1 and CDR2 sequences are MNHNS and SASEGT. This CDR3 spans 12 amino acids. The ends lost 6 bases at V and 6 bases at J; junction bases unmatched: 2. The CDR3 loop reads CASRGQSQPQHF. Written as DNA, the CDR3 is TGTGCCAGCAGGGGACAGTCTCAGCCCCAGCATTTT.

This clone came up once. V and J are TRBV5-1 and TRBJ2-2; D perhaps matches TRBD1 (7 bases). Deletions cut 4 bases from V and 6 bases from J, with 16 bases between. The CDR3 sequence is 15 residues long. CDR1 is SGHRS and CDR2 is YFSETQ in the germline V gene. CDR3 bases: TGCGCCAGCAGCACTGGACAGGAGGGTGCCGGGGAGCTGTTTTTT. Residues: CASSTGQEGAGELFF.

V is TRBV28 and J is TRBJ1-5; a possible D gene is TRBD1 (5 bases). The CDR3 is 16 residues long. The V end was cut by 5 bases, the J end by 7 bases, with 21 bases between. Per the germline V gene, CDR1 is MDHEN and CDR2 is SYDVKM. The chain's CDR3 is CASSRTRVTLDQPQHF. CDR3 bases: TGTGCCAGCAGTCGGACCAGGGTGACTTTGGACCAGCCCCAGCATTTT. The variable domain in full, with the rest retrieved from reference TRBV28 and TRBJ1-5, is DVKVTQSSRYLVKRTGEKVFLECVQDMDHENMFWYRQDPGLGLRLIYFSYDVKMKEKGDIPEGYSVSREKKERFSLILESASTNQTSMYLCASSRTRVTLDQPQHFGDGTRLSIL.

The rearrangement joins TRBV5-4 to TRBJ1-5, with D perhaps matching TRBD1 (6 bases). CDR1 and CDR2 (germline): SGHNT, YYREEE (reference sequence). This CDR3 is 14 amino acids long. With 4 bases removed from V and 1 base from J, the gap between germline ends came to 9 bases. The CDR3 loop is CASSEQGSNQPQHF. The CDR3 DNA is TGTGCCAGCAGCGAACAGGGCAGCAATCAGCCCCAGCATTTT.

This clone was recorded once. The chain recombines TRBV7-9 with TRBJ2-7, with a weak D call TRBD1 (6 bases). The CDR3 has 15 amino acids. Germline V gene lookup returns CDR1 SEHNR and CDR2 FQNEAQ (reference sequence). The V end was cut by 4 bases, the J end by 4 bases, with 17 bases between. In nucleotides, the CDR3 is TGTGCCAGCAGCTCCCCAAGGGTGGGACATTACGAGCAGTACTTC. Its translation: CASSSPRVGHYEQYF.

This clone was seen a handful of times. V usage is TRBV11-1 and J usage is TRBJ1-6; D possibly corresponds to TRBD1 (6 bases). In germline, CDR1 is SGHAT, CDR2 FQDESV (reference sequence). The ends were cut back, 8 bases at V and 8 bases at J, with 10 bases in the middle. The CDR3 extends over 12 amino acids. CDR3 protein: CASGYRDSPLHF. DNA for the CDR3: TGTGCCAGCGGCTACAGGGATTCACCCCTCCACTTT.

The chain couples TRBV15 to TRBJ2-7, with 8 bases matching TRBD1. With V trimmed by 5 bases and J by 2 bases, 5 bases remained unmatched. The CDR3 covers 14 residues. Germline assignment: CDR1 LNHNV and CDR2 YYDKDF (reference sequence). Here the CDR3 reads CATSRDRGPYEQYF. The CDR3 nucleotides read TGTGCCACCAGCCGCGACAGGGGTCCCTACGAGCAGTACTTC.

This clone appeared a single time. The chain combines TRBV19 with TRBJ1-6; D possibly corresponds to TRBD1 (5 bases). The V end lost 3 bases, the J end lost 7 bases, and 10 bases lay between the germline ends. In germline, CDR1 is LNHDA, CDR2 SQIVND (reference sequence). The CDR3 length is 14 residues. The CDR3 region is CASSIGGVNSPLHF. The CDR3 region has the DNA TGTGCCAGTAGTATCGGAGGGGTCAATTCACCCCTCCACTTT.

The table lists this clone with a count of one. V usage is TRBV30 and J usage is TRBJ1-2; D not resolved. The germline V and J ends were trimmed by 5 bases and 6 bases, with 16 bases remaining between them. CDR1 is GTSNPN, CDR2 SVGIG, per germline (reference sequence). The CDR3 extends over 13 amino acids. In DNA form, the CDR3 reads TGTGCCTGGGTTTCGTCCCTCTCCGATGGCTACACCTTC. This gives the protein CAWVSSLSDGYTF. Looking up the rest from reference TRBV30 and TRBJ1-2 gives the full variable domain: SQTIHQWPATLVQPVGSPLSLECTVEGTSNPNLYWYRQAAGRGLQLLFYSVGIGQISSEVPQNLSASRPQDRQFILSSKKLLLSDSGFYLCAWVSSLSDGYTFGSGTRLTVV.

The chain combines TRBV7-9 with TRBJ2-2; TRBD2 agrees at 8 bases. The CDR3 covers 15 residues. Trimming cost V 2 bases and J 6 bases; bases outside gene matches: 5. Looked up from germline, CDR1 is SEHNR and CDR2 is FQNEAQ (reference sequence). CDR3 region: CASSLISGRAGELFF. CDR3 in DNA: TGTGCCAGCAGCTTAATCAGCGGGAGAGCCGGGGAGCTGTTTTTT. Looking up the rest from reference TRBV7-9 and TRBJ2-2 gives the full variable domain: DTGVSQNPRHKITKRGQNVTFRCDPISEHNRLYWYRQTLGQGPEFLTYFQNEAQLEKSRLLSDRFSAERPKGSFSTLEIQRTEQGDSAMYLCASSLISGRAGELFFGEGSRLTVL.

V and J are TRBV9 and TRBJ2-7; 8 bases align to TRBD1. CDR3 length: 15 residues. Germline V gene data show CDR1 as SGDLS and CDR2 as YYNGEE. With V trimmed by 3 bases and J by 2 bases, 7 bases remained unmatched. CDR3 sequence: CASSAGTGQAYEQYF. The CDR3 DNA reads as TGTGCCAGCAGCGCGGGGACAGGCCAAGCCTACGAGCAGTACTTC.

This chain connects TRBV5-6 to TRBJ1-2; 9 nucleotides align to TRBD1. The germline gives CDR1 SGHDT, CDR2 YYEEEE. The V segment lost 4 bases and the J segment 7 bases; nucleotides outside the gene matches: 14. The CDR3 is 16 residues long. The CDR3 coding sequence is TGTGCCAGCAGCCCCCGTCAGGACAGGGGAATCGGTGGCTACACCTTC. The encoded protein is CASSPRQDRGIGGYTF.

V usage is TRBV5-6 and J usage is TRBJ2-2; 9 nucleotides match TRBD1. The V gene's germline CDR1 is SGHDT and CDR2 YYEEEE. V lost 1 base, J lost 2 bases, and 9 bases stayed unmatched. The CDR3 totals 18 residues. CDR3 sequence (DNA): TGTGCCAGCAGCTTGAATCAGTTGGGACAGGGAAACACCGGGGAGCTGTTTTTT. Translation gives CASSLNQLGQGNTGELFF.

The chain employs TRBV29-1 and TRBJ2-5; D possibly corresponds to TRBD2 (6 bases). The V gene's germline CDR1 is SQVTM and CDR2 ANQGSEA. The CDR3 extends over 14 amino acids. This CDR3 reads CALSRGGSLETQYF. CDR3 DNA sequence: TGCGCTCTCTCTAGGGGAGGTTCTTTAGAGACCCAGTACTTC.

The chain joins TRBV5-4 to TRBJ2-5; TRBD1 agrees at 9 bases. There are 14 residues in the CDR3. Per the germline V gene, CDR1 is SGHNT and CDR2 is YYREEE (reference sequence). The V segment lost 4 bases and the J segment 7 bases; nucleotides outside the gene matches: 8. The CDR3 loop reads CASSLGQGFGTQYF. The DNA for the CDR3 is TGTGCCAGCAGCCTAGGACAGGGGTTCGGGACCCAGTACTTC.

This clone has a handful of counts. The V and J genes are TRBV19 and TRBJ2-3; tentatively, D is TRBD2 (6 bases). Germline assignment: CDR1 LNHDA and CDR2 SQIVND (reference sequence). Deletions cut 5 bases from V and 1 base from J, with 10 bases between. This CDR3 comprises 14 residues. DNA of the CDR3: TGTGCCAGTAGTTCTACTAGCCGCACAGATACGCAGTATTTT. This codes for CASSSTSRTDTQYF.

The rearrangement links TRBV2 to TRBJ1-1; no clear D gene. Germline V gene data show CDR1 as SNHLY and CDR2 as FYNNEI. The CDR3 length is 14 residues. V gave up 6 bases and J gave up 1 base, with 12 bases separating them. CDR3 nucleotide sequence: TGTGCCAGCAGCGTCGATACAGAGAACACTGAAGCTTTCTTT. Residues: CASSVDTENTEAFF.

CDR3 residues: CASRYGQGADYTF. The CDR3 DNA reads TGTGCCAGCAGATATGGACAGGGGGCGGACTACACCTTC. The chain carries TRBV6-6 and TRBJ1-2; TRBD1 agrees at 11 bases. CDR1 is MNHNY and CDR2 is SVGAGI in the germline V gene (reference sequence). The trim removed 6 bases at V and 10 bases at J, leaving 7 bases unmatched. The CDR3 is 13 amino acids.

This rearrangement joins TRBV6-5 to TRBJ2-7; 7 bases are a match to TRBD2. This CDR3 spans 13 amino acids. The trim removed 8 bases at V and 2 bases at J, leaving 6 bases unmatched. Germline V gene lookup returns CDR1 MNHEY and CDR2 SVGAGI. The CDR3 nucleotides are TGTGCCAGCGGAGACGGGAGGCCCTACGAGCAGTACTTC. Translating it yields CASGDGRPYEQYF.

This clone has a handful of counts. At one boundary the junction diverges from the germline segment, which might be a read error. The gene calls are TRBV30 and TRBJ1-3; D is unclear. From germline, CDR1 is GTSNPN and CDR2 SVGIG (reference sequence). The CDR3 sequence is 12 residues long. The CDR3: CAWSVLGSGGVF. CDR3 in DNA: TGTGCCTGGAGTGTTCTGGGGTCGGGAGGAGTTTTT.

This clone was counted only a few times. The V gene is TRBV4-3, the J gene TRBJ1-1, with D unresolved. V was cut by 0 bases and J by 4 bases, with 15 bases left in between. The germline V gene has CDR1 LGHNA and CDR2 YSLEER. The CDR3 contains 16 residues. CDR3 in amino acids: CASSQDLITRGTEAFF. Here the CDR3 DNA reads TGCGCCAGCAGCCAAGATCTAATTACGCGGGGCACTGAAGCTTTCTTT.

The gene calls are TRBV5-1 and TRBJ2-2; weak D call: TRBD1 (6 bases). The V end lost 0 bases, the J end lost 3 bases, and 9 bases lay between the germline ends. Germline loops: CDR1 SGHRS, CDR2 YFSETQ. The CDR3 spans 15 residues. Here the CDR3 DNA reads TGCGCCAGCAGCTTGGACAGGGCGGACACCGGGGAGCTGTTTTTT. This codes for CASSLDRADTGELFF.

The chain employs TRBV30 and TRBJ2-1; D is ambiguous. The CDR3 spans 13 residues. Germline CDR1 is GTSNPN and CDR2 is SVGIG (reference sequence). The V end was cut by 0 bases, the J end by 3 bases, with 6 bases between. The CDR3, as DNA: TGTGCCTGGAGTGTATATCTCTACAATGAGCAGTTCTTC. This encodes CAWSVYLYNEQFF.

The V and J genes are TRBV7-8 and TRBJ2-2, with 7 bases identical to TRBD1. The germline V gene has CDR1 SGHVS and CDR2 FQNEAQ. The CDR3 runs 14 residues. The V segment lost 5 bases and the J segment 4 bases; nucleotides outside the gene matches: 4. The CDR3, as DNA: TGTGCCAGCAGCGCTACAGGGGCCACCGGGGAGCTGTTTTTT. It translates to CASSATGATGELFF.